Detailed here is one TCR beta chain. Data came from immunoSEQ multiplex PCR; TCRdb stores just in-frame clones and leaves some out. The table shows 130,000 or so clones, with over 85% occurring only once. Germline V lookup: CDR1 SGHAT, CDR2 FQNNGV. The CDR3 sequence is 13 residues long. The V end was cut by 1 base, the J end by 4 bases, with 7 bases between. This entry is derived from a study of OX40 agonist ivuxolimab in advanced cancers. Across the whole study: Intravenous ivuxolimab at 0.01 to 10 mg/kg was given to patients every 2 weeks.

The clonotype originates from an adult with an advanced solid tumor such as melanoma, head and neck, liver or kidney cancer. The chain uses TRBV11-2 and TRBJ1-1, with D perhaps matching TRBD1 (5 bases). Source: CD4+ or CD8+ T cells sorted from blood, taken in a trial of the OX40 agonist ivuxolimab. DNA of the CDR3: TGTGCCAGCAGCTTAGTAGGGGTCACTGAAGCTTTCTTT. This codes for CASSLVGVTEAFF.